The sequence of this T cell receptor (beta chain) was determined in a study of shared clonotypes between healthy human individuals. Several immunoSEQ plates held equal portions of the genomic DNA taken from each subset. The data were produced by immunoSEQ multiplex PCR, yet TCRdb's version contains in-frame clones alone and is incomplete. The data hold about 580,000 clones, with roughly 98% observed a single time. There are 12 residues in the CDR3. With 2 bases removed from V and 4 bases from J, the gap between germline ends came to 4 bases. Germline assignment: CDR1 MNHEY and CDR2 SMNVEV (reference sequence). As to this clone: Its matching antigen is unknown. Other DNA sequences in the sample encode the same CDR3.

Positive CCR7 selection of CD45RO-negative cells yielded the naive CD8 cells, and terminally differentiated effector memory CD45RA+ cells were excluded. Study findings and constraints: The rarefaction results pointed to incomplete sorted-subset sequencing despite large depth.

This sequence was found in a man aged 30 to 39 in good health. The V gene is TRBV27, the J gene TRBJ2-3; D is unresolved. Input material: naive CD8+ T cells sorted from blood. CDR3: CASSLGSDTQYF. In DNA, the CDR3 is TGTGCCAGCAGTTTAGGCTCAGATACGCAGTATTTT.